The rows below give T cell receptor beta chains drawn from one sample of a study of beta chain features in type 1 diabetes. Data came from immunoSEQ multiplex PCR; TCRdb stores just in-frame clones and leaves some out. The sample lists hundreds of thousands of clones, roughly a sixth occurring once. The sequenced sample consisted of naive CD4+ T cells from blood. Receptors originate from a man between 18 and 29 years old in good health. CDR3s include the opening cysteine and the closing phenylalanine or tryptophan. A D gene is named only where the DNA matches it firmly. For some rows the clone size is stated as once, few or many, or as a class when expanded; others skip it.

NA	TRBJ2-2	NA	TRBV27	TGTGCCAGCAGAAGGACGAACACCGGGGAGCTGTTTTTT	CASRRTNTGELFF
NA	TRBJ1-5	NA	TRBV28	TGTGCCAGCAGTTCAGGCTCTATCAATCAGCCCCAGCATTTT	CASSSGSINQPQHF
NA	TRBJ1-4	few	TRBV5-1	TGCGCCAGCAGCACGGCAGGGACGGAGAATGAAAAACTGTTTTTT	CASSTAGTENEKLFF
NA	TRBJ2-1	NA	TRBV5-1	TGCGCCAGCAGCGTGGGAGCAGCTGGCGAGCAGTTCTTC	CASSVGAAGEQFF
TRBD1	TRBJ1-1	NA	TRBV20-1	TGCAGTGCAGACAGGGGCGCTGAAGCTTTCTTT	CSADRGAEAFF
TRBD1	TRBJ1-1	NA	TRBV4-2	TGTGCCAGCAGCCGAGGACAGGGGCCCACTGAAGCTTTCTTT	CASSRGQGPTEAFF
NA	TRBJ2-3	NA	TRBV5-1	TGCGCCAGCAGCTTGCAGGGGAGCACAGATACGCAGTATTTT	CASSLQGSTDTQYF
TRBD1	TRBJ2-7	few	TRBV28	TGTGCCAGCAGTTCCGTAGGGGACAGCCTCTACGAGCAGTACTTC	CASSSVGDSLYEQYF
NA	TRBJ1-1	few	TRBV11-2	TGTGCCACCAGCCGGGGTCCTGAAGCTTTCTTT	CATSRGPEAFF
NA	TRBJ2-4	few	TRBV9	TGTGCCAGCAGCGTACGGGGAACGGGGAACATTCAGTACTTC	CASSVRGTGNIQYF
NA	TRBJ2-7	few	TRBV10-3	TGTGCCATCAGTGACGCGGGGGCCAGGTACGAGCAGTACTTC	CAISDAGARYEQYF
NA	TRBJ2-5	few	TRBV9	TGTGCCAGCAGCGGAGAAGTTCAGTACTTC	CASSGEVQYF
NA	TRBJ2-4	NA	TRBV27	TGTGCCAGCAGTTTCGTCCAGGCAGGGGCGAACATTCAGTACTTC	CASSFVQAGANIQYF
NA	TRBJ1-2	few	TRBV7-9	TGTGCCAGCAGCTTAGAAGGCTATGGCTACACCTTC	CASSLEGYGYTF
NA	TRBJ2-3	NA	TRBV4-2	TGTGCCAGCAGCCAAGATTTGGCAGGTAGCACAGATACGCAGTATTTT	CASSQDLAGSTDTQYF
TRBD2	TRBJ2-1	NA	TRBV27	TGTGCCAGCACCCTACTAGCGGGCCTCCAGCATGAGCAGTTCTTC	CASTLLAGLQHEQFF
NA	TRBJ2-4	NA	TRBV18	TGTGCCAGCTCACCAGCCCAACGGGTAGCCAAAAACATTCAGTACTTC	CASSPAQRVAKNIQYF
TRBD1	TRBJ2-7	NA	TRBV6-5	TGTGCCAGCAGTCCCGGGACAGGGAAGCACGAGCAGTACTTC	CASSPGTGKHEQYF